A selection of T cell receptor beta chains follows, all from one sample in a study of shared clonotypes between healthy human individuals. Assay used: immunoSEQ multiplex PCR; TCRdb lists only in-frame clones, some missing. The table lists about 2 million clones, approximately 95% of them singletons, with more than 0.95% in the top ten. Sequenced sample: naive CD8+ T cells sorted from blood. These receptors were obtained from a man aged 18 to 29 in good health. The CDR3 runs from the conserved cysteine through the conserved F or W. The order of the fields is J gene, V gene, CDR3 length, clone size, D gene, CDR3 protein, CDR3 DNA. A D gene is named only where the DNA matches it firmly. Size is omitted from some rows. Given values are once, few, many or a class for expanded clones.

TRBJ1-2	TRBV28	13	few	TRBD1	CASSSWTGDGYTF	TGTGCCAGCAGTTCCTGGACAGGGGATGGCTACACCTTC
TRBJ2-7	TRBV12-2	18	-	-	CASRPIPGLAGGFYEQYF	TGTGCAAGTCGCCCTATACCGGGACTAGCGGGAGGATTCTACGAGCAGTACTTC
TRBJ2-7	TRBV18	12	-	-	CASGEGSYEQYF	TGTGCCAGCGGGGAAGGATCCTACGAGCAGTACTTC
TRBJ1-6	TRBV27	13	-	TRBD1	CASTTGYDSPLHF	TGTGCCAGCACGACAGGGTACGATTCACCCCTCCACTTT
TRBJ1-1	TRBV5-1	13	-	-	CASSLAGFTEAFF	TGCGCCAGCAGCTTGGCAGGCTTCACTGAAGCTTTCTTT
TRBJ1-1	TRBV5-4	13	-	-	CASSTGPNTEAFF	TGTGCCAGCAGCACGGGGCCGAACACTGAAGCTTTCTTT
TRBJ2-2	TRBV6-1	18	-	-	CASSDIGGRAILTGELFF	TGTGCCAGCAGTGACATAGGGGGGAGGGCTATCCTCACCGGGGAGCTGTTTTTT
TRBJ2-2	TRBV6-5	15	-	-	CASSPGHTNTGELFF	TGTGCCAGCAGCCCGGGACATACGAACACCGGGGAGCTGTTTTTT
TRBJ2-7	TRBV27	15	-	-	CASSLSPGAYGEQYF	TGTGCCAGCAGTTTATCCCCAGGGGCGTATGGCGAGCAGTACTTC
TRBJ1-3	TRBV5-4	13	-	-	CASSFSGGNTIYF	TGTGCCAGCAGCTTCTCCGGGGGGAACACCATATATTTT
TRBJ2-7	TRBV28	13	-	-	CASILQGSYEQYF	TGTGCCAGCATCCTACAGGGCTCCTACGAGCAGTACTTC
TRBJ2-3	TRBV30	13	-	-	CAWSVLIGEQQYF	TGTGCCTGGAGTGTACTAATCGGGGAGCAGCAGTATTTT
TRBJ2-3	TRBV9	17	-	TRBD1	CASSVVQDRGGADTQYF	TGTGCCAGCAGCGTAGTTCAGGACAGGGGAGGGGCAGATACGCAGTATTTT
TRBJ1-2	TRBV11-2	13	-	-	CASSPTAPYGYTF	TGTGCCAGCAGCCCTACGGCCCCCTATGGCTACACCTTC
TRBJ2-1	TRBV10-2	13	-	-	CASSDPGELEQFF	TGCGCCAGCAGTGATCCGGGAGAGCTGGAGCAGTTCTTC
TRBJ2-5	TRBV4-3	15	-	-	CASSQEGGAGETQYF	TGCGCCAGCAGCCAAGAGGGGGGGGCCGGGGAGACCCAGTACTTC
TRBJ1-2	TRBV6-1	15	few	TRBD1	CASSPRTGGNYGYTF	TGTGCCAGCAGTCCGCGGACAGGGGGGAACTATGGCTACACCTTC
TRBJ2-7	TRBV29-1	13	-	TRBD1	CSGTGTGTYEQYF	TGCAGCGGAACCGGGACAGGAACCTACGAGCAGTACTTC
TRBJ2-6	TRBV18	15	-	TRBD2	CASPKRGSGANVLTF	TGTGCCAGCCCCAAGCGGGGCTCTGGGGCCAACGTCCTGACTTTC
TRBJ2-3	TRBV2	13	-	-	CASRPNRRDTQYF	TGTGCCAGCAGGCCTAATAGGAGGGATACGCAGTATTTT
TRBJ2-3	TRBV10-3	18	-	TRBD2	CAIKEASGNSHSTDTQYF	TGTGCCATCAAGGAGGCTAGCGGGAACTCCCATAGCACAGATACGCAGTATTTT
TRBJ2-3	TRBV4-1	15	-	-	CASSYRRESLDTQYF	TGCGCCAGCAGCTACCGACGGGAGAGCCTAGATACGCAGTATTTT
TRBJ2-1	TRBV14	17	-	-	CASSQSDWPGSYNEQFF	TGTGCCAGCAGCCAATCCGACTGGCCGGGGTCGTACAATGAGCAGTTCTTC
TRBJ2-7	TRBV11-2	13	-	-	CASSLVRLYEQYF	TGTGCCAGCAGCTTAGTTCGCCTCTACGAGCAGTACTTC